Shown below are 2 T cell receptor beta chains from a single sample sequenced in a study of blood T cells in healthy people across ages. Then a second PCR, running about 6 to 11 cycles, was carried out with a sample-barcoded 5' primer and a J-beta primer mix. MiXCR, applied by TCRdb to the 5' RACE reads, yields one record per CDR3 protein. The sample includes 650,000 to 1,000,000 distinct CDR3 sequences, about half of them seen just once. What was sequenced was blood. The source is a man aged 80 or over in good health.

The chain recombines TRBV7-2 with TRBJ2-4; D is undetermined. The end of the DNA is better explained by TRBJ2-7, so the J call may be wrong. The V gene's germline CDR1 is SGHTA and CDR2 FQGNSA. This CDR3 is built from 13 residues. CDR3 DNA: TGTGCCAGCAGCTTAGTGGGCCCTAACGAGCAGTACTTC. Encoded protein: CASSLVGPNEQYF.

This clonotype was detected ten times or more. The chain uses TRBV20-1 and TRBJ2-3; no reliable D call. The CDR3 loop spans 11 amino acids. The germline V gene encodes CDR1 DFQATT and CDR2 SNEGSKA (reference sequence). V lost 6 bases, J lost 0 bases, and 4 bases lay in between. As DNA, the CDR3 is TGCAGTGCGTACAGCACAGATACGCAGTATTTT. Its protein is CSAYSTDTQYF.